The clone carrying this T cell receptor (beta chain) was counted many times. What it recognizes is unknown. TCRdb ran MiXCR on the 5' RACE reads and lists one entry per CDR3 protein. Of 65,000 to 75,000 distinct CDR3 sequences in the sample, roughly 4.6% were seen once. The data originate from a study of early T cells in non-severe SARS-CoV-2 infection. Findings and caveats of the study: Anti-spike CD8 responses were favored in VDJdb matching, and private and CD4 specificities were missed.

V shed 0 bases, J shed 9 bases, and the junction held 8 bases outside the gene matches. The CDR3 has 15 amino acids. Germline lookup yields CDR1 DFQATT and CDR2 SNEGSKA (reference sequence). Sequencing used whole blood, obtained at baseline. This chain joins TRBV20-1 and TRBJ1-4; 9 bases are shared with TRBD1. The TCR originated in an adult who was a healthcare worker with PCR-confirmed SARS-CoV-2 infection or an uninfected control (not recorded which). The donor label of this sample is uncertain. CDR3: CSARDVDRGGQKLFF. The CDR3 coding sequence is TGCAGTGCTAGAGACGTGGACAGGGGAGGCCAAAAACTGTTTTTT.